A selection of T cell receptor beta chains follows, all from one sample in a study of blood T cells in healthy people across ages. TCRdb itself ran the 5' RACE reads through MiXCR, one entry per CDR3 protein. The sample yields 1.5 million to 2 million distinct CDR3 sequences, approximately 28% seen once. The sequenced sample was blood. These TCRs come from a woman aged 25 to 45 in good health. CDR3s include the opening cysteine and the closing phenylalanine or tryptophan. The D gene is left open where the match is weak. Only some rows state a clone size, as once, few, many or a class for expanded clones.

-,TRBV21-1,TRBJ1-1,-,TGTGCCAGCACCGACAGGGGAGCGACTGAAGCTTTCTTT,CASTDRGATEAFF
TRBD2,TRBV7-2,TRBJ2-1,many,TGTGCCAGCAGGGGCGCGGGAGTCCGATTTCTCGACAATGAGCAGTTCTTC,CASRGAGVRFLDNEQFF
-,TRBV7-9,TRBJ2-7,-,TGTGCCAGCAGCTTAATTGGGAGCGGCGAGCAGTACTTC,CASSLIGSGEQYF
-,TRBV5-1,TRBJ2-1,many,TGCGCCAGCAGCTCAGGTGGTCGGGACAATGAGCAGTTCTTC,CASSSGGRDNEQFF
TRBD2,TRBV6-1,TRBJ2-5,once,TGTGCCAGCAGTGGGGGACTAGCGGGAGGCCTCGTTGGGGAGACCCAGTACTTC,CASSGGLAGGLVGETQYF
-,TRBV30,TRBJ2-4,-,TGTGCCGGAAACCAGGGATCCAAAAACATTCAGTACTTC,CAGNQGSKNIQYF
TRBD1,TRBV20-1,TRBJ2-3,few,TGCAGTGCGCACCAGGGGGCCGGACTGCAGTATTTT,CSAHQGAGLQYF
-,TRBV10-3,TRBJ1-2,-,TGTGCCATCAGTGAGTCGGCAGGGGATGGCTACACCTTC,CAISESAGDGYTF
TRBD2,TRBV5-5,TRBJ2-7,-,TGTGCCAGCAGCTTCTCCTCGGGACTACAAGGCGAGCAGTACTTC,CASSFSSGLQGEQYF
TRBD1,TRBV4-3,TRBJ1-6,-,TGCGCCAGCAGCCAGGAACAGGGGTATGATTCACCCCTCCACTTT,CASSQEQGYDSPLHF
-,TRBV18,TRBJ2-3,-,TGTGCCAGCTCCGACCAGAGATACACAGATACGCAGTATTTT,CASSDQRYTDTQYF
-,TRBV9,TRBJ2-5,few,TGTGCCAGCAGCCCCAAGGCTAGCTACCAAGAGACCCAGTACTTC,CASSPKASYQETQYF
-,TRBV20-1,TRBJ1-5,-,TGCAGTGCCCCCGGACAGTTTAATCAGCCCCAGCATTTT,CSAPGQFNQPQHF
-,TRBV2,TRBJ1-1,once,TGTGCCAGCAGTTTGAGACAGATAAACACTGAAGCTTTCTTT,CASSLRQINTEAFF
TRBD1,TRBV6-5,TRBJ2-7,-,TGTGCCAGCAGGAACCGGGACAGGCCTTCCTACGAGCAGTACTTC,CASRNRDRPSYEQYF
TRBD1,TRBV5-1,TRBJ2-5,-,TGCGCCAGCAGCGAGGGGACAGGGGGACGAGAGACCCAGTACTTC,CASSEGTGGRETQYF
-,TRBV7-9,TRBJ1-2,-,TGTGCCAGCAGCCCCGGGGCAGGGGTCAAGGGCTACACCTTC,CASSPGAGVKGYTF
TRBD2,TRBV20-1,TRBJ2-1,-,TGCAGTGCTAGAGTCCCAGGGACTAGCGGGGGGGCGTCCTACAATGAGCAGTTCTTC,CSARVPGTSGGASYNEQFF
-,TRBV2,TRBJ2-5,-,TGTGCTAGCAAGCTGGGAAGGAATGAGCAGTACTTC,CASKLGRNEQYF
TRBD2,TRBV25-1,TRBJ2-5,few,TGTGCCAGCAGTGAAGTACTAGCGAAGCAGGAGACCCAGTACTTC,CASSEVLAKQETQYF
-,TRBV12-3/TRBV12-4,TRBJ1-6,few,TGTGCCAGCAGTACCCGGACCGTGTCACCCCTCCACTTT,CASSTRTVSPLHF
-,TRBV6-1,TRBJ2-5,-,TGTGCCATCCGGGTGTTCCAAGAGACCCAGTACTTC,CAIRVFQETQYF
-,TRBV28,TRBJ1-2,-,TGTGCCAGCAGTCCGTCCTTTAGGGGAGGCTATGGCTACACCTTC,CASSPSFRGGYGYTF